Given below is one T cell receptor (beta chain) in context. The antigen is unknown. This entry comes from a study of beta chain features in type 1 diabetes. Study findings and constraints: In these data, an HLA type influence on TCRB rearrangement remained unresolved. VDJ junctions in type 1 diabetes patients carried more deletions and fewer insertions.

The ends lost 4 bases at V and 3 bases at J; junction bases unmatched: 4. Germline V gives CDR1 SGHNT, CDR2 YYREEE (reference sequence). CDR3 length: 13 residues. The whole isolated RNA underwent reverse transcription, so sequencing captured expressed TCRB transcripts. Sequencing was performed with immunoSEQ multiplex PCR; in TCRdb, only in-frame clones are kept and a portion is missing. This table has about 330,000 clones, roughly 11% appearing once. The receptor was isolated from a woman aged 25-40 years in good health. Sequencing input: naive CD4+ T cells from blood. The chain joins TRBV5-4 to TRBJ2-7; TRBD1 matches 7 bases. CDR3: CASSSQGVYEQYF. The CDR3 region has the DNA TGTGCCAGCAGCAGCCAGGGGGTCTACGAGCAGTACTTC.